The 14 T cell receptor beta chains reported below all come from one sample, sequenced in a study of tumor-infiltrating lymphocytes in primary liver carcinoma. cDNA specific to TCR beta was made from 500 to 650 ng of total RNA, with a constant-region primer employed for priming. Slightly modified ARM-PCR served as the procedure for the TCR beta libraries. These libraries came from three rounds of nested multiplex PCR. Amplification in the first two PCR rounds was performed using TRBV1-TRBV30 forward primers and a C-beta reverse primer for 9 to 11 cycles each. One entry per CDR3 protein results from TCRdb running MiXCR on the multiplex PCR reads. The profile covers fewer than 80,000 distinct CDR3 sequences, with roughly 72% appearing a single time and roughly 28% taken by the ten largest. Co-extraction of RNA and DNA was performed on roughly 20-34 mg of unsorted bulk tissue. The sample comprised tumor-adjacent normal liver tissue. The receptors were sampled from a man aged 40-49 years with primary liver carcinoma and hepatitis B virus infection.

In the case of this clonotype: One end of the junction is discordant with germline, which a read error may explain. This rearrangement joins TRBV14 to TRBJ2-1; D possibly uses TRBD1 or TRBD2 (5 bases each). Germline values: CDR1 SGHDN, CDR2 FVKESK. This CDR3 contains 20 residues. The CDR3, as DNA: TGTGCCAGCAACCAAAAATTGGGAGTAGGGGTTCTAAGCTCCTACAATGAGCAGTTCTTT. Encoded protein: CASNQKLGVGVLSSYNEQFF. The variable domain in full, with the rest retrieved from reference TRBV14 and TRBJ2-1, is EAGVTQFPSHSVIEKGQTVTLRCDPISGHDNLYWYRRVMGKEIKFLLHFVKESKQDESGMPNNRFLAERTGGTYSTLKVQPAELEDSGVYFCASNQKLGVGVLSSYNEQFFGPGTRLTVL.

This rearrangement joins TRBV7-9 to TRBJ2-1; D is possibly TRBD1 (6 bases). The germline CDR1 and CDR2 sequences are SEHNR and FQNEAQ (reference sequence). The CDR3 totals 16 residues. V was pared by 0 bases and J by 4 bases, with 13 bases between. CDR3 amino acids: CASSLAQGTPYNEQFF. CDR3 nucleotide sequence: TGTGCCAGCAGCTTAGCGCAAGGGACACCATACAATGAGCAGTTCTTC.

This clonotype was seen a single time. The rearrangement links TRBV2 to TRBJ2-3, with D perhaps TRBD2 (6 bases). Trimming pared 3 bases from V and 7 bases from J, leaving 14 bases between. This CDR3 comprises 14 residues. Per the germline V gene, CDR1 is SNHLY and CDR2 is FYNNEI. CDR3 in DNA: TGTGCCAGCAGTGAGACTAGTGGGCGAAATACGCAGTATTTT. This gives the protein CASSETSGRNTQYF.

Regarding this clonotype: This CDR3 fails to terminate in the conserved phenylalanine or tryptophan, so it likely reflects a read error. The rearrangement links TRBV11-3 to TRBJ2-1; 9 nucleotides agree with TRBD1. The CDR3 is 14 residues long. The germline V gene encodes CDR1 SGHNT and CDR2 YENEEA. The CDR3 sequence: CTSSPGQGLNEQFI. In nucleotides, the CDR3 is TGTACCAGCAGCCCGGGACAGGGTTTAAACGAGCAGTTCATC.

Comments on this clonotype: Its ends do not fully match the called genes, so a read error is possible. J is TRBJ2-2 and V is TRBV11-1; 8 bases are shared with TRBD2. In germline, CDR1 is SGHAT, CDR2 FQDESV (reference sequence). This CDR3 is built from 15 residues. CDR3 sequence: CASSLSGVNTWELFF. CDR3 nucleotide sequence: TGTGCCAGCAGCCTTAGCGGGGTGAACACCTGGGAGCTGTTTTTT.

This clonotype was counted once. A read error is possible here, since a much larger clone lies one base away. This likely comes from a read error, as the CDR3 has no conserved phenylalanine or tryptophan at its end. The J gene is TRBJ2-5, the V gene TRBV30; a possible D gene is TRBD2 (6 bases). V lost 1 base to trimming and J lost 1 base, with 13 bases between them. This CDR3 spans 15 amino acids. From germline, CDR1 is GTSNPN and CDR2 SVGIG (reference sequence). The CDR3 protein is CAWSAFAGFQETQYI. The CDR3 coding sequence is TGTGCCTGGAGTGCCTTTGCGGGATTCCAAGAGACCCAGTACATC.

This clonotype was seen a handful of times. A much more abundant neighbour one base away suggests this may be a read error. The chain carries TRBV7-9 and TRBJ2-1, with a weak D call TRBD2 (6 bases). In germline, CDR1 is SEHNR, CDR2 FQNEAQ (reference sequence). The CDR3 runs to 17 residues. V was cut by 3 bases and J by 5 bases, with 20 bases left in between. The DNA for the CDR3 is TGTGCCAGCAGCTTTCACCCTGGGGGGAGTCGGAACAATGAGCAGTTCTTC. Encoded protein: CASSFHPGGSRNNEQFF.

V and J are TRBV6-1 and TRBJ2-7, with D possibly being TRBD1 (5 bases). V was cut by 11 bases and J by 3 bases, with 20 bases left in between. The CDR3 contains 14 residues. The V gene's germline CDR1 is MNHNS and CDR2 SASEGT. The CDR3 loop is CAFKLTTVLYEQYF. CDR3 nucleotides: TGTGCCTTCAAACTAACGACAGTGCTCTACGAGCAGTACTTC.

A word on this clonotype: The germline gene is not matched at one end of the junction; a read error may be the cause. The gene calls are TRBV11-2 and TRBJ2-1; D is unclear. The V gene's germline CDR1 is SGHAT and CDR2 FQNNGV. The CDR3 runs 14 residues. CDR3 nucleotide sequence: TGTGCCAGTAGCTTCTTTGGGGTTTACAGTGAGCTGTTCTTC. This gives the protein CASSFFGVYSELFF.

This clonotype turned up a few times. The rearrangement links TRBV11-3 to TRBJ2-1; D is undetermined. There are 14 residues in the CDR3. Germline V gene lookup returns CDR1 SGHNT and CDR2 YENEEA. V was shortened by 1 base and J by 15 bases, with 19 bases between the two germline ends. The DNA for the CDR3 is TGTGCCAGCAGCTTAGGCATCTCGAACAATGGGCTGTTCTTC. It is translated as CASSLGISNNGLFF.

This clonotype occurred a few times. The final CDR3 position lacks the conserved phenylalanine or tryptophan, pointing to a likely read error. This sequence joins TRBV29-1 and TRBJ2-3, with TRBD1 identical over 10 bases. The CDR3 runs 14 residues. CDR1 SQVTM and CDR2 ANQGSEA come from the germline V gene. The CDR3 loop reads CSVSGTGASDAQYL. For the CDR3, the DNA is TGCAGCGTTTCCGGGACAGGGGCGTCAGATGCGCAGTATTTG.

As regards this clonotype: Just one base apart from a much larger clone, this may be a read error. The chain employs TRBV11-2 and TRBJ1-5; no definite D call. CDR1 and CDR2 from the germline V gene are SGHAT and FQNNGV. V was shortened by 5 bases and J by 4 bases, with 3 bases between the two germline ends. This CDR3 is 11 amino acids long. The CDR3, as DNA: TGTGCCAGCAGCATGAATCAGCCCCAGCATTTT. Translation gives CASSMNQPQHF. Full variable domain (remainder filled in from reference TRBV11-2 and TRBJ1-5): EAGVAQSPRYKIIEKRQSVAFWCNPISGHATLYWYQQILGQGPKLLIQFQNNGVVDDSQLPKDRFSAERLKGVDSTLKIQPAKLEDSAVYLCASSMNQPQHFGDGTRLSIL.

This clonotype was detected a few times. This may be a read error, as it is one base from a much larger clone. This rearrangement joins TRBV30 to TRBJ1-4; D possibly corresponds to TRBD1 (6 bases). From germline, CDR1 is GTSNPN and CDR2 SVGIG (reference sequence). The CDR3 is made up of 15 amino acids. The CDR3 DNA follows: TGTGCCTGGAGTAGGCAGGGGTCAGCTAATGAAAAACTGTCTTTT. It is translated as CAWSRQGSANEKLSF.

At least ten counts were recorded for this clonotype. The rearrangement uses TRBV21-1 and TRBJ1-4. TRBV21-1 is marked as a pseudogene. The CDR3 sequence is 15 residues long. Written as DNA, the CDR3 is TGTGCCAGCAGCAAAGAGGACGGAACTAATGAAAAACTGTTTTTT. Encoded protein: CASSKEDGTNEKLFF.